The 25 T cell receptor beta chains in this list originate from one sample, sequenced in a study of T cells in localized non-small cell lung cancer. Some clones are missing from TCRdb's copy, which holds only in-frame ones; the method was immunoSEQ multiplex PCR. This table has 70,000 to 100,000 clones, more than 75% appearing once. The sample in question was peripheral blood, obtained before any cancer treatment. The source is a female donor over 55 with stage I lung adenocarcinoma.

J is TRBJ1-3 and V is TRBV10-3; the D gene is possibly TRBD1 (5 bases). The ends were cut back, 6 bases at V and 0 bases at J, with 6 bases in the middle. Germline CDR1 and CDR2: ENHRY and SYGVKD. The CDR3 consists of 13 residues. This CDR3 is CAIRDSSGNTIYF. CDR3 DNA: TGTGCCATCAGAGACAGCTCTGGAAACACCATATATTTT.

Here the CDR3 DNA reads TGTGCCAGCACTCCGACAGGGACTAATGAAAAACTGTTTTTT. Translated, it gives CASTPTGTNEKLFF. The chain couples TRBV5-6 to TRBJ1-4, with 7 bases aligning to TRBD1. This CDR3 has 14 amino acids. In germline, CDR1 is SGHDT, CDR2 YYEEEE. The trim removed 6 bases at V and 2 bases at J, leaving 4 bases unmatched.

The V gene is TRBV19, the J gene TRBJ1-4; no clear D. The CDR3 has 16 residues. Germline-derived CDR1 and CDR2 are LNHDA and SQIVND (reference sequence). Trimming took off 3 bases at V and 0 bases at J, with 11 bases between the two ends. CDR3 amino acids: CASSIGGSATNEKLFF. The CDR3 DNA is TGTGCCAGTAGTATTGGCGGCAGCGCAACTAATGAAAAACTGTTTTTT.

V and J are TRBV28 and TRBJ2-7; maybe TRBD2 (5 bases). The CDR3 is 14 residues long. The germline gives CDR1 MDHEN, CDR2 SYDVKM. V dropped 3 bases and J dropped 8 bases, with 17 bases sitting between them. The CDR3 coding sequence is TGTGCCAGCAGTTTTAAGCCCGGACTTAGTCAGCAGTACTTC. Protein: CASSFKPGLSQQYF.

This clone was recorded at least ten times. The chain is built from TRBV28 and TRBJ1-1; 8 nucleotides line up with TRBD1. The CDR3 runs to 15 residues. V lost 3 bases and J lost 11; bases outside the gene matches: 14. Germline assignment: CDR1 MDHEN and CDR2 SYDVKM. The CDR3 is CASSFQTTGGRSAFF. In nucleotides, the CDR3 is TGTGCCAGCAGTTTTCAGACCACAGGGGGAAGATCGGCTTTCTTT.

The chain employs TRBV5-1 and TRBJ2-7, with D perhaps matching TRBD1 (5 bases). Germline V CDR1 and CDR2: SGHRS, YFSETQ. CDR3 length equals 12 residues. The V gene lost 3 bases and the J gene lost 4 bases, with 8 bases spanning the gap. The CDR3 nucleotides are TGCGCCAGCAGCTCAGGGATTTACGAGCAGTACTTC. It translates to CASSSGIYEQYF.

The chain uses TRBV19 and TRBJ1-5, with unresolved D. Germline values: CDR1 LNHDA, CDR2 SQIVND (reference sequence). The CDR3 runs 13 residues. The V end lost 9 bases, the J end lost 5 bases, and 14 bases lay between the germline ends. The CDR3 region has the DNA TGTGCCAGCACACTTAAAAGGGATCAGCCCCAGCATTTT. Translating gives CASTLKRDQPQHF.

This clone occurred once. The rearrangement uses TRBV27 and TRBJ2-3, with unresolved D. Per germline, CDR1 MNHEY and CDR2 SMNVEV (reference sequence). CDR3 length: 13 amino acids. Trimming left V 3 bases short and J 6 bases short, with 10 bases between. As DNA, the CDR3 is TGTGCCAGCAGTTTCTTCCTTAGGGATACGCAGTATTTT. This translates into CASSFFLRDTQYF.

This clone is medium-sized (0.01 to 0.1%) in the sample. The V call is TRBV5-1, the J call TRBJ1-2; a weak D match, TRBD1 (5 bases). CDR3 length: 12 amino acids. Germline lookup yields CDR1 SGHRS and CDR2 YFSETQ. V shed 0 bases and J shed 6 bases, with 6 bases lying between them. The chain's CDR3 is CASSLVGDGYTF. DNA of the CDR3: TGCGCCAGCAGCTTGGTAGGGGATGGCTACACCTTC.

The CDR3 region is CASSTGGDTGELFF. Written as DNA, the CDR3 is TGTGCCAGCAGTACGGGGGGGGACACCGGGGAGCTGTTTTTT. The chain joins TRBV2 to TRBJ2-2, with 8 bases identical to TRBD2. Losses at the gene ends were 5 bases for V and 3 bases for J; bases not matched to a gene: 2. Looked up from germline, CDR1 is SNHLY and CDR2 is FYNNEI. There are 14 residues in the CDR3.

This chain connects TRBV7-2 to TRBJ2-2; D may be TRBD1 or TRBD2 (5 bases each). Germline values: CDR1 SGHTA, CDR2 FQGNSA. Trimming cost V 6 bases and J 2 bases, with 10 bases left between them. The CDR3 contains 14 residues. CDR3 nucleotides: TGTGCCAGCAGACCCGGGACCAACACCGGGGAGCTGTTTTTT. Its protein is CASRPGTNTGELFF.

The gene calls are TRBV6-5 and TRBJ1-6; TRBD1 agrees at 8 bases. Germline trimming cut 0 bases from V and 9 bases from J; bases unmatched to any gene: 4. The germline V gene encodes CDR1 MNHEY and CDR2 SVGAGI. The CDR3 is 15 residues long. The CDR3 spells CASSYSGQGASPLHF. As DNA, the CDR3 is TGTGCCAGCAGTTACTCGGGGCAGGGGGCTTCACCCCTCCACTTT.

As DNA, the CDR3 is TGTGCCATCAGTGAGTCGGAAGACAGGGTGGGAGGCTACACCTTC. Protein: CAISESEDRVGGYTF. The chain combines TRBV10-3 with TRBJ1-2, with 7 bases that match TRBD1. The junction had 9 bases not matched to a gene; V was cut back by 0 bases and J by 8 bases. The CDR3 runs to 15 residues. The V gene's germline CDR1 is ENHRY and CDR2 SYGVKD.

This clone was seen more than once but under ten times. The chain couples TRBV6-5 to TRBJ1-2; no definite D call. The CDR3 runs to 13 residues. Germline V gene lookup returns CDR1 MNHEY and CDR2 SVGAGI. V gave up 5 bases and J gave up 2 bases, with 9 bases separating them. The CDR3 region has the DNA TGTGCCAGCAGTGAAAGACGGAACTATGGCTACACCTTC. Translating it yields CASSERRNYGYTF.

This chain uses TRBV19 with TRBJ1-1; D possibly corresponds to TRBD1 (5 bases). Per germline, CDR1 LNHDA and CDR2 SQIVND (reference sequence). CDR3 size: 16 residues. V was trimmed by 2 bases and J by 4 bases, leaving 17 bases between them. In DNA form, the CDR3 reads TGTGCCAGTAGTATATACGCCCCAGACAGCAGCACTGAAGCTTTCTTT. Translating it yields CASSIYAPDSSTEAFF.

The sample holds one count of this clone. The V call is TRBV5-1, the J call TRBJ2-1; 11 positions agree with TRBD2. The CDR3 runs 17 residues. Germline lookup yields CDR1 SGHRS and CDR2 YFSETQ. Trimming cost V 0 bases and J 4 bases; bases outside gene matches: 6. The CDR3 DNA sequence: TGCGCCAGCAGCTTGGCTCCCACTAGCGGGGGTTACAATGAGCAGTTCTTC. It encodes CASSLAPTSGGYNEQFF.

The V gene is TRBV14, the J gene TRBJ2-2; 9 nucleotides line up with TRBD2. CDR3 length: 15 residues. Germline CDR1 and CDR2: SGHDN and FVKESK. J lost 5 bases, V lost 3 bases, and 4 bases had no gene match. CDR3 loop: CASSHPGLATGELFF. The CDR3 DNA reads TGTGCCAGCAGCCATCCGGGACTAGCTACCGGGGAGCTGTTTTTT.

This chain uses TRBV5-1 with TRBJ2-2, with 7 bases matching TRBD2. The CDR3 loop spans 16 amino acids. CDR1 and CDR2 (germline): SGHRS, YFSETQ. V was pared by 3 bases and J by 1 base, with 6 bases of the junction left unmatched. The CDR3 sequence: CASSSDGGMNTGELFF. As DNA, the CDR3 is TGCGCCAGCAGCTCGGACGGGGGGATGAACACCGGGGAGCTGTTTTTT.

V gene TRBV7-2 combines with J gene TRBJ1-1; 7 nucleotides line up with TRBD1. Germline CDR1 reads SGHTA; CDR2 reads FQGNSA. V was clipped by 2 bases and J by 0 bases; unmatched bases: 12. The CDR3 runs to 18 residues. The CDR3 protein is CASSLRGGTGQLNTEAFF. CDR3 nucleotides: TGTGCCAGCAGCTTAAGGGGGGGAACGGGACAGTTGAACACTGAAGCTTTCTTT.

The chain combines TRBV7-2 with TRBJ2-7; 7 bases map to TRBD2. After removal of 5 bases from V and 6 bases from J, the junction contained 10 bases not matched to a gene. The CDR3 spans 14 residues. The germline gives CDR1 SGHTA, CDR2 FQGNSA. Here the CDR3 DNA reads TGTGCCAGCAGCCGCCGACTAACGGGAGGCGAGCAGTACTTC. It translates to CASSRRLTGGEQYF.

The J gene is TRBJ2-1, the V gene TRBV11-1; no clear D. The CDR3 is made up of 15 amino acids. Trimming shortened V by 3 bases and J by 0 bases, and 9 bases separated the two germline ends. From germline, CDR1 is SGHAT and CDR2 FQDESV (reference sequence). In nucleotides, the CDR3 is TGTGCCAGCAGCTTTGAAGATAGCTCCTACAATGAGCAGTTCTTC. It codes for CASSFEDSSYNEQFF.

This clone was seen only a few times. This chain uses TRBV7-9 with TRBJ1-2; D is unresolved. The CDR3 has 14 residues. Germline values: CDR1 SEHNR, CDR2 FQNEAQ (reference sequence). Trimming cost V 4 bases and J 4 bases, with 13 bases left between them. The CDR3, as DNA: TGTGCCAGCAGCTCTCGGGAGGGTACCTATGGCTACACCTTC. It yields the protein CASSSREGTYGYTF.

The gene calls are TRBV5-1 and TRBJ2-3; D is undetermined. V was trimmed by 1 base and J by 0 bases, leaving 12 bases between them. From germline, CDR1 is SGHRS and CDR2 YFSETQ. This CDR3 is built from 16 residues. The CDR3 is CASSLNHPSSTDTQYF. CDR3 DNA: TGCGCCAGCAGCTTGAATCACCCCTCTAGCACAGATACGCAGTATTTT.

The chain carries TRBV30 and TRBJ2-3; D is possibly TRBD2 (6 bases). V was pared by 5 bases and J by 1 base, with 13 bases between. Germline V gene sequence: CDR1 GTSNPN, CDR2 SVGIG (reference sequence). The CDR3 is 14 residues long. In nucleotides, the CDR3 is TGTGCCTGGGGCGGGACTTTTCGCACAGATACGCAGTATTTT. Translating gives CAWGGTFRTDTQYF.

V and J are TRBV2 and TRBJ1-3; D is perhaps TRBD1 (6 bases). Trimming took 5 bases from V and 4 from J, leaving 9 bases between them. Germline CDR1 reads SNHLY; CDR2 reads FYNNEI. There are 13 residues in the CDR3. This CDR3 is CASSQGLGNTIYF. DNA for the CDR3: TGTGCCAGCAGTCAGGGGTTAGGAAACACCATATATTTT.